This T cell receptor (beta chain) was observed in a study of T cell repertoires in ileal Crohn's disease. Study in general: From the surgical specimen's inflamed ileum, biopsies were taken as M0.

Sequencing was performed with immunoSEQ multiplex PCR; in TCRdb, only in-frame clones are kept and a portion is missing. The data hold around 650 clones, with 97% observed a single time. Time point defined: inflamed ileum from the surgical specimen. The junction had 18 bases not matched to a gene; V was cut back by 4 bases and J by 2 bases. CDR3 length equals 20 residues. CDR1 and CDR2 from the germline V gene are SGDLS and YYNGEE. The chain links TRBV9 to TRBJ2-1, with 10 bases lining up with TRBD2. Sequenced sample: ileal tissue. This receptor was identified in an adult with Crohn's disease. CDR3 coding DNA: TGTGCCAGCAGCCCCGGCAGCAGGACTAGCGGAGGACCCACCTACAATGAGCAGTTCTTC. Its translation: CASSPGSRTSGGPTYNEQFF.